This TCR beta chain stems from a study of T-cell memory formation after mild COVID-19. Overall study findings and caveats: Memory from before infection featured some responding clones, which suggests cross-reactive memory joined. Researchers report contracting CD4+ clones mostly in CM and EM, with CD8+ clones in EMRA.

cDNA libraries for TCR alpha and TCR beta, carrying sample barcodes and UMIs, came from 5'RACE with constant-segment primers. TCRdb itself ran the 5' RACE reads through MiXCR, one entry per CDR3 protein. The repertoire holds 560,000 or so distinct CDR3 sequences, with 17% as singletons. Per the germline V gene, CDR1 is LGHDT and CDR2 is YNNKEL (reference sequence). Trimming left V 1 base short and J 1 base short, with 10 bases between. CDR3 size: 15 residues. This clonotype came up a few times. The antigen is unknown. The sequenced sample consisted of PBMCs or a T cell subset sorted from them (not recorded which). This sequence originates from an adult woman who had mild COVID-19 (a few samples of this study predate the infection). Cell type and time point are not known. This rearrangement joins TRBV3-1 to TRBJ1-1; no firm D call. Here the CDR3 reads CASSQVQIRNTEAFF. As DNA, the CDR3 is TGTGCCAGCAGCCAAGTACAGATCAGGAACACTGAAGCTTTCTTT.